This is a list of T cell receptor beta chains from one sample in a study of T cell responses to AZD1222 COVID-19 vaccine. TCRdb's copy holds only in-frame clones and misses some; the assay was immunoSEQ multiplex PCR. The table records 250,000 to 300,000 clones, 90% to 95% of them present only once. Specimen: peripheral blood, collected 28 days after the second AZD1222 dose. The receptors come from an adult who received the AZD1222 COVID-19 vaccine. Each CDR3 is given with its conserved first and last residue. Each record gives: CDR3 length, V gene, J gene, D gene, clone size, CDR3 DNA, CDR3 protein. D genes are given only for firm matches. Rows may omit the clone size; those that give it use once, few, many or a size class.

>15|TRBV7-2|TRBJ2-7|TRBD2|NA
TGTGCCAGCAGCGTCGCTAGCGGGAGGGCCCACGAGCAGTACTTC
CASSVASGRAHEQYF
>16|TRBV5-1|TRBJ1-3|NA|NA
TGCGCCAGCAGCTTGGATGGCAGTTCCTCTGGAAACACCATATATTTT
CASSLDGSSSGNTIYF
>14|TRBV19|TRBJ2-7|NA|NA
TGTGCCAGTAGTATTCGTCGGAGGCCCTACGAGCAGTACTTC
CASSIRRRPYEQYF
>13|TRBV7-8|TRBJ2-3|NA|NA
TGTGCCAGCAGTTACCAGACCACAGATACGCAGTATTTT
CASSYQTTDTQYF
>15|TRBV6-5|TRBJ1-5|NA|NA
TGTGCCAGCGTAGTGCGGCCTAATAGCAATCAGCCCCAGCATTTT
CASVVRPNSNQPQHF
>15|TRBV4-2|TRBJ2-5|TRBD2|NA
TGTGCCAGCAGCCAAGGGACTAGCGGACAAGAGACCCAGTACTTC
CASSQGTSGQETQYF
>15|TRBV6-5|TRBJ2-7|NA|NA
TGTGCCAGCAGTCGCTCCGGCAGGGGAACCTACGAGCAGTACTTC
CASSRSGRGTYEQYF
>14|TRBV5-4|TRBJ2-2|NA|NA
TGTGCCAGCAGCCCAACCTCTGACACCGGGGAGCTGTTTTTT
CASSPTSDTGELFF
>12|TRBV5-4|TRBJ2-7|NA|NA
TGTGCCAGCAGGACTGGAGGGAACGAGCAGTACTTC
CASRTGGNEQYF
>13|TRBV9|TRBJ2-1|NA|NA
TGTGCCAGCAGCGTCGACGGGCCCAATGAGCAGTTCTTC
CASSVDGPNEQFF
>14|TRBV28|TRBJ1-2|TRBD1|once
TGTGCCAGCAGTAGGACAGGGCTAATTTATGGCTACACCTTC
CASSRTGLIYGYTF
>14|TRBV5-1|TRBJ1-1|NA|NA
TGCGCCAGCAGCAACGAGGGACACATCACTGAAGCTTTCTTT
CASSNEGHITEAFF
>16|TRBV3-1/TRBV3-2|TRBJ2-1|TRBD2|NA
TGTGCCAGCAGCAGCTGGACTAGCGGGGTCCCGAGGGAGCAGTTCTTC
CASSSWTSGVPREQFF
>15|TRBV6-5|TRBJ2-3|NA|NA
TGTGCCAGCTATTTGAGGCTAGCGAGCACAGATACGCAGTATTTT
CASYLRLASTDTQYF
>16|TRBV7-6|TRBJ2-3|NA|NA
TGTGCCAGCAGCCTAACCGGGGATAGCGTGGCAGATACGCAGTATTTT
CASSLTGDSVADTQYF
>16|TRBV18|TRBJ1-1|TRBD1|NA
TGTGCCAGCTCAGCCCTAGGGGGCCAGATGAACACTGAAGCTTTCTTT
CASSALGGQMNTEAFF
>15|TRBV6-2/TRBV6-3|TRBJ1-5|NA|NA
TGTGCCAGCAGTTACTCGGCAGGGGGCAATCAGCCCCAGCATTTT
CASSYSAGGNQPQHF
>14|TRBV7-2|TRBJ1-2|TRBD1|NA
TGTGCCAGCAGCTGGGGGACAGCGAACTATGGCTACACCTTC
CASSWGTANYGYTF
>12|TRBV19|TRBJ1-2|NA|NA
TGTGCCAGTAGTATACGTGATGGAGGCTACACCTTC
CASSIRDGGYTF
>15|TRBV2|TRBJ1-4|NA|NA
TGTGCCAGCAGCGAGAGAGGGGGGATTAATGAAAAACTGTTTTTT
CASSERGGINEKLFF
>13|TRBV18|TRBJ1-2|TRBD1|NA
TGTGCCAGCTCACAACAGGGGATCTATGGCTACACCTTC
CASSQQGIYGYTF
>15|TRBV19|TRBJ1-1|NA|NA
TGTGCCAGTAGTATAAACAGCGGCCCGGGCACTGAAGCTTTCTTT
CASSINSGPGTEAFF
>13|TRBV7-3|TRBJ2-7|NA|NA
TGTGCCAGCGACCGGACTCCTCCCTACGAGCAGTACTTC
CASDRTPPYEQYF
>17|TRBV12-5|TRBJ2-1|NA|once
TGTGCTAGTGGTTTAATAATAAGAGGGGGACATTACAATGAGCAGTTCTTC
CASGLIIRGGHYNEQFF
>14|TRBV2|TRBJ2-7|NA|NA
TGTGCCAGTAAAGGGACCGCGAACTCCTACGAGCAGTACTTC
CASKGTANSYEQYF
>15|TRBV28|TRBJ1-1|NA|NA
TGTGCCAGCAGTTTAAGTAAAGGGGGTGTGGCTGAAGCTTTCTTT
CASSLSKGGVAEAFF
>15|TRBV28|TRBJ1-4|NA|NA
TGTGCCAGCAGTCCCCCGGGGCCGACGTATGAAAAACTGTTTTTT
CASSPPGPTYEKLFF
>13|TRBV28|TRBJ1-2|NA|once
TGTGCCATACGGAGGGGGGCGAACTATGGCTACACCTTC
CAIRRGANYGYTF
>14|TRBV5-4|TRBJ1-1|NA|NA
TGTGCCAGCAGCTTGGTAGGGTTGAACACTGAAGCTTTCTTT
CASSLVGLNTEAFF
>15|TRBV18|TRBJ1-3|NA|NA
TGTGCCAGCTCACCAGTACAGTTCTCTGGAAACACCATATATTTT
CASSPVQFSGNTIYF
>13|TRBV24-1|TRBJ1-2|NA|NA
TGTGCCACCAGTGATAAGGTGACCTATGGCTACACCTTC
CATSDKVTYGYTF
>15|TRBV18|TRBJ2-5|NA|NA
TGTGCCAGCTCATCCGGGACGGTCGAACGAGGAACCCAGTACTTC
CASSSGTVERGTQYF
>13|TRBV28|TRBJ1-6|NA|NA
TGTGCCAGCAGCCAGGACGGAGATTCACCCCTCCACTTT
CASSQDGDSPLHF
>15|TRBV9|TRBJ2-7|NA|NA
TGTGCCAGCAGCGAGGAGGGGACCGGCGTTTACGAGCAGTACTTC
CASSEEGTGVYEQYF
>12|TRBV10-3|TRBJ2-2|NA|NA
TGTGCCATCAGCCCGGGAATCGGGGAGCTGTTTTTT
CAISPGIGELFF
>15|TRBV7-9|TRBJ1-6|TRBD1|NA
TGTGCCAGCAGCCCGACAGGGGGGCTAGGTTCACCCCTCCACTTT
CASSPTGGLGSPLHF
>15|TRBV11-3|TRBJ2-2|TRBD1|NA
TGTGCCAGCAGCCGCGGACAGGGGGCAGCCGGGGAGCTGTTTTTT
CASSRGQGAAGELFF
>13|TRBV28|TRBJ2-7|NA|NA
TGTGCCAGCAGTTTTGGGGGTCTCTACGAGCAGTACTTC
CASSFGGLYEQYF
>15|TRBV9|TRBJ1-2|NA|once
TGTGCCAGCAGCGGGGGTGCTCCGCCGGTGGGTGGCTACACCTTC
CASSGGAPPVGGYTF
>13|TRBV3-1/TRBV3-2|TRBJ1-2|NA|once
TGTGCCAGCAGCCAAATGAGTGGCTATGGCTACACCTTC
CASSQMSGYGYTF
>14|TRBV3-1/TRBV3-2|TRBJ2-3|NA|NA
TGTGCCAGCAGCCCAACTAGCAGTCCAGATACGCAGTATTTT
CASSPTSSPDTQYF
>14|TRBV6-2/TRBV6-3|TRBJ2-2|NA|NA
TGTGCCAGCAGTTACGGGGATTTCACCGGGGAGCTGTTTTTT
CASSYGDFTGELFF
>14|TRBV2|TRBJ1-4|NA|NA
TGTGCCAGCAGTGAACGGGCAAGAGGGGAAAAACTGTTTTTT
CASSERARGEKLFF
>15|TRBV5-1|TRBJ2-7|NA|once
TGCGCCAGCAGCTCAGGACCCGACCGGGCCTACGAGCAGTACTTC
CASSSGPDRAYEQYF
>12|TRBV12-3/TRBV12-4|TRBJ1-2|NA|NA
TGTGCCAGCAGCCTGATACGAGTTGGCTACACCTTC
CASSLIRVGYTF
>14|TRBV5-8|TRBJ2-3|TRBD1|NA
TGTGCCAGCAGCCCCCGACAGGGGGTGGATACGCAGTATTTT
CASSPRQGVDTQYF
>16|TRBV14|TRBJ2-7|TRBD2|NA
TGTGCCAGCAGCCAAGGAAGGGGGACTAGCGGGTACGAGCAGTACTTC
CASSQGRGTSGYEQYF
>15|TRBV7-9|TRBJ1-3|NA|NA
TGTGCCAGCAGCATTCAGGGGCACTCTGGAAACACCATATATTTT
CASSIQGHSGNTIYF
>15|TRBV3-1/TRBV3-2|TRBJ1-3|NA|NA
TGTGCCAGCAGCCAAGATGGCAATGCGGGAAACACCATATATTTT
CASSQDGNAGNTIYF
>13|TRBV5-1|TRBJ1-5|NA|NA
TGCGCCAGCAGCTCCGAGGGGAATCAGCCCCAGCATTTT
CASSSEGNQPQHF
>16|TRBV15|TRBJ2-7|NA|NA
TGTGCCACCAGCAGAGAGAGGGGGGGCGCGGGGTACGAGCAGTACTTC
CATSRERGGAGYEQYF
>13|TRBV19|TRBJ2-7|TRBD1|NA
TGTGCCACCGCCGGGACAGGGACCTACGAGCAGTACTTC
CATAGTGTYEQYF
>13|TRBV6-1|TRBJ2-5|NA|NA
TGTGCCAGCTGGGCCGGAGGAGGGGAGACCCAGTACTTC
CASWAGGGETQYF
>15|TRBV5-1|TRBJ2-1|NA|NA
TGCGCCAGCAGCTTGGCTACAGGGCTTTACAATGAGCAGTTCTTC
CASSLATGLYNEQFF